The 30 T cell receptor beta chains presented below share a single source sample, sequenced in a study of T cell repertoires in cytomegalovirus infection. TCRdb re-called the reads with MiXCR, one entry per CDR3 protein. The profile shows just under 550,000 distinct CDR3 sequences, about a quarter of them singletons. Sample: PBMCs. The source is a human donor in good health (CMV status not recorded). Some clones in this sample may be carry-over from other donors' samples.

In this sample, this clonotype turned up a few times. CDR3 sequence reads: CASSLAPWTHNEQFF. CDR3 in DNA: TGTGCCAGCAGCTTAGCGCCTTGGACACACAATGAGCAGTTCTTC. The gene calls are TRBV7-2 and TRBJ2-1, with D perhaps matching TRBD1 (5 bases). CDR1 is SGHTA and CDR2 is FQGNSA in the germline V gene. This CDR3 contains 15 residues. Between the trimmed V and J ends, which lost 0 bases and 5 bases, there was a span of 11 bases.

This clonotype has only a few counts. This chain uses TRBV12-3 or TRBV12-4 with TRBJ1-1; D is undetermined. The V end was cut by 7 bases, the J end by 2 bases, with 11 bases between. CDR3 length equals 13 residues. The CDR3 reads CASIRRNNTEAFF. The CDR3 region has the DNA TGTGCCAGCATTAGAAGGAATAACACTGAAGCTTTCTTT.

The chain links TRBV15 to TRBJ1-5; TRBD1 might be the D (5 bases). From germline, CDR1 is LNHNV and CDR2 YYDKDF (reference sequence). Trimming stripped 5 bases from V and 1 base from J, with 15 bases between. This CDR3 is built from 16 residues. CDR3 in DNA: TGTGCCACCAGCGGTATTTCGGACATCAGCAATCAGCCCCAGCATTTT. This sequence encodes CATSGISDISNQPQHF.

This rearrangement joins TRBV6-5 to TRBJ2-5; D uncertain. The CDR3 runs 12 residues. V gave up 7 bases and J gave up 3 bases, with 9 bases separating them. From germline, CDR1 is MNHEY and CDR2 SVGAGI. CDR3 residues: CASKGLEETQYF. CDR3 coding DNA: TGTGCCAGCAAAGGATTGGAAGAGACCCAGTACTTC.

Ten or more counts support this clonotype. The chain joins TRBV7-2 to TRBJ2-1; 7 bases align to TRBD2. Germline lookup yields CDR1 SGHTA and CDR2 FQGNSA. The CDR3 extends over 15 amino acids. With 0 bases clipped from V and 7 bases from J, the junction kept 6 bases outside the gene matches. The CDR3 DNA follows: TGTGCCAGCAGCTTAGCTTGGGCGGGAGAGAATGAGCAGTTCTTC. Translated: CASSLAWAGENEQFF.

This clonotype was recorded at least ten times. The chain recombines TRBV7-2 with TRBJ1-1, with TRBD1 as a possible D gene (5 bases). CDR1 SGHTA and CDR2 FQGNSA come from the germline V gene. The CDR3 spans 12 residues. The germline V and J ends were trimmed by 4 bases and 7 bases, with 10 bases remaining between them. The CDR3 nucleotides are TGTGCCAGCAGCTCCAGGGACCGTGAAGCTTTCTTT. This encodes CASSSRDREAFF.

This chain connects TRBV10-2 to TRBJ1-5, with D perhaps TRBD1 (5 bases). Trimming shortened V by 7 bases and J by 6 bases, and 22 bases separated the two germline ends. CDR1 is WSHSY, CDR2 SAAADI, per germline. The CDR3 has 16 amino acids. This CDR3 is CASTPVGGNAGQPQHF. In DNA form, the CDR3 reads TGCGCCAGCACTCCCGTCGGGGGTAACGCTGGTCAGCCCCAGCATTTT.

V gene TRBV6-2 or TRBV6-3 combines with J gene TRBJ1-1, with D maybe TRBD1 (6 bases). The CDR3 covers 16 residues. Per the germline V gene, CDR1 is MNHEY and CDR2 is SVGEGT. Trimming took 6 bases from V and 5 from J, leaving 22 bases between them. This chain's CDR3 is CASSHEFASGDTEAFF. Written as DNA, the CDR3 is TGTGCCAGCAGCCACGAGTTCGCGTCAGGGGATACTGAAGCTTTCTTT.

J is TRBJ1-5 and V is TRBV6-5, with 9 bases fitting TRBD1. The V gene end was trimmed by 0 bases and the J gene end by 4 bases; junction bases not matched to a gene: 7. This CDR3 has 17 amino acids. Germline V lookup: CDR1 MNHEY, CDR2 SVGAGI. The CDR3 DNA sequence: TGTGCCAGCAGTTACTCCGCCACAGGGGGCTTAAATCAGCCCCAGCATTTT. Translated, it gives CASSYSATGGLNQPQHF.

The V gene is TRBV6-5, the J gene TRBJ2-5, with 10 bases matching TRBD2. Germline loops: CDR1 MNHEY, CDR2 SVGAGI. V shed 6 bases and J 2 bases; nucleotides not matched to a gene: 9. This CDR3 contains 16 residues. CDR3 region: CASSLKREGLQETQYF. The CDR3 DNA sequence: TGTGCCAGCAGCCTTAAGCGGGAGGGTTTGCAAGAGACCCAGTACTTC.

This clonotype was seen only a few times. The V and J genes are TRBV11-1 and TRBJ2-7, with 9 nucleotides matching TRBD1. The CDR3 totals 15 residues. With 5 bases clipped from V and 4 bases from J, the junction kept 9 bases outside the gene matches. Germline CDR1 and CDR2: SGHAT and FQDESV (reference sequence). The CDR3 protein is CASSPPWDREYEQYF. CDR3 bases: TGTGCCAGCAGCCCGCCTTGGGACAGGGAATACGAGCAGTACTTC.

This clonotype was found a few times. V is TRBV7-9 and J is TRBJ1-6, with D unclear. V dropped 2 bases and J dropped 9 bases, with 5 bases sitting between them. The CDR3 sequence is 12 residues long. Germline V lookup: CDR1 SEHNR, CDR2 FQNEAQ (reference sequence). CDR3 in amino acids: CASSLWSSPLHF. The DNA of the CDR3 is TGTGCCAGCAGCTTATGGAGTTCACCCCTCCACTTT.

This clonotype was detected only a few times. This chain links TRBV14 with TRBJ2-7; possible D gene TRBD1, 6 bases. The CDR3 is 15 amino acids. V was shortened by 4 bases and J by 0 bases, with 13 bases between the two germline ends. Germline-derived CDR1 and CDR2 are SGHDN and FVKESK. The CDR3 DNA reads TGTGCCAGCAGCCCTCGGGACATGAACTCCTACGAGCAGTACGTC. Amino acids: CASSPRDMNSYEQYV.

The chain uses TRBV7-2 and TRBJ2-7; 7 positions agree with TRBD2. This CDR3 is built from 15 residues. V shed 2 bases, J shed 2 bases, and the junction held 6 bases outside the gene matches. CDR1 and CDR2 from the germline V gene are SGHTA and FQGNSA. The CDR3: CASSLSSGGPYEQYV. The CDR3 DNA reads TGTGCCAGCAGCTTAAGTTCGGGAGGTCCCTACGAGCAGTACGTC.

Ten or more counts support this clonotype. This rearrangement joins TRBV4-1 to TRBJ2-1; TRBD1 matches 12 bases. CDR1 and CDR2 (germline): MGHRA, YSYEKL. CDR3 length equals 16 residues. V dropped 3 bases and J dropped 8; count of bases not matched to a gene: 8. The CDR3 nucleotides read TGCGCCAGCAGCCAGACTCCGGGACAGGGGGCATATGAGCAGTTCTTC. Translating gives CASSQTPGQGAYEQFF.

This clonotype was recorded a few times. The chain joins TRBV19 to TRBJ2-1, with 8 positions matching TRBD2. This CDR3 contains 15 residues. The germline gives CDR1 LNHDA, CDR2 SQIVND (reference sequence). J lost 8 bases, V lost 3 bases, and 9 bases had no gene match. This CDR3 reads CASSIRLAGLDEQFF. The CDR3 nucleotides read TGTGCCAGTAGTATTAGGTTAGCGGGATTGGATGAGCAGTTCTTC.

This clonotype occurred many times. CDR3 DNA sequence: TGTGCCAGCACCCTGGGGGCGGGCTTCGGCGAAAAACTGTTTTTT. Translation: CASTLGAGFGEKLFF. The chain is built from TRBV12-3 or TRBV12-4 and TRBJ1-4; the D gene is possibly TRBD1 (6 bases). The CDR3 runs to 15 residues. The V gene lost 7 bases and the J gene lost 8 bases, with 20 bases spanning the gap.

This clonotype was found many times. The V gene is TRBV7-2, the J gene TRBJ2-3; 12 positions match TRBD2. The V gene end was trimmed by 5 bases and the J gene end by 3 bases; junction bases not matched to a gene: 6. This CDR3 region has 16 residues. Germline CDR1 reads SGHTA; CDR2 reads FQGNSA. CDR3: CASSPLAGGPTDTQYF. The DNA for the CDR3 is TGTGCCAGCAGCCCCCTAGCGGGAGGGCCGACAGATACGCAGTATTTT. The entire variable domain, with the rest obtained from reference TRBV7-2 and TRBJ2-3, is as follows: GAGVSQSPSNKVTEKGKDVELRCDPISGHTALYWYRQSLGQGLEFLIYFQGNSAPDKSGLPSDRFSAERTGGSVSTLTIQRTQQEDSAVYLCASSPLAGGPTDTQYFGPGTRLTVL.

This clonotype was found many times. This chain connects TRBV7-2 to TRBJ2-5; either TRBD1 or TRBD2 may supply D (6 bases each). The CDR3 sequence is 14 residues long. The germline V gene encodes CDR1 SGHTA and CDR2 FQGNSA. V was shortened by 5 bases and J by 5 bases, with 15 bases between the two germline ends. The CDR3 DNA reads as TGTGCCAGCAGCCCCCAAACAGGGAGGGAGACCCAGTACTTC. Translated, it gives CASSPQTGRETQYF.

Points on this clonotype: At one boundary the junction diverges from the germline segment, which might be a read error. The genes are TRBV5-1 and TRBJ1-1; tentatively, D is TRBD1 (5 bases). In germline, CDR1 is SGHRS, CDR2 YFSETQ. This CDR3 contains 13 residues. This chain's CDR3 is CTSSLTAPQEAFF. The CDR3 DNA reads TGCACCAGCAGCTTGACAGCACCCCAAGAAGCTTTCTTT. The full variable domain, its missing parts supplied by reference TRBV5-1 and TRBJ1-1, is KAGVTQTPRYLIKTRGQQVTLSCSPISGHRSVSWYQQTPGQGLQFLFEYFSETQRNKGNFPGRFSGRQFSNSRSEMNVSTLELGDSALYLCTSSLTAPQEAFFGQGTRLTVV.

This clonotype was seen more than once but under ten times. DNA for the CDR3: TGTGCCAGCAGCGCGGCCCCAGTCGGGACGCAGTTCACTGAAGCTTTCTTT. As protein: CASSAAPVGTQFTEAFF. The rearrangement links TRBV9 to TRBJ1-1; tentative D call: TRBD1 (5 bases). Trimming stripped 3 bases from V and 4 bases from J, with 22 bases between. The CDR3 is 17 amino acids. The germline V gene encodes CDR1 SGDLS and CDR2 YYNGEE. Full variable domain (missing parts from reference TRBV9 and TRBJ1-1): DSGVTQTPKHLITATGQRVTLRCSPRSGDLSVYWYQQSLDQGLQFLIQYYNGEERAKGNILERFSAQQFPDLHSELNLSSLELGDSALYFCASSAAPVGTQFTEAFFGQGTRLTVV.

This clonotype was picked up a small number of times. The V gene is TRBV6-2 or TRBV6-3, the J gene TRBJ2-1; TRBD2 matches at 11 bases. The trim removed 5 bases at V and 5 bases at J, leaving 11 bases unmatched. The CDR3 sequence is 17 residues long. Germline V gene sequence: CDR1 MNHEY, CDR2 SVGEGT. CDR3 sequence reads: CASSPVRLAGGNNEQFF. In nucleotides, the CDR3 is TGTGCCAGCAGTCCCGTGAGGTTAGCGGGAGGGAACAATGAGCAGTTCTTC.

The CDR3 loop is CASSRLLEDTQYF. The DNA for the CDR3 is TGTGCCAGCAGCAGACTGCTTGAGGATACGCAGTATTTT. V and J are TRBV11-2 and TRBJ2-3; D unclear. The CDR3 consists of 13 residues. Germline lookup yields CDR1 SGHAT and CDR2 FQNNGV. Trimming left V 5 bases short and J 6 bases short, with 12 bases between.

This clonotype was seen ten or more times. The chain recombines TRBV7-2 with TRBJ1-1; TRBD1 aligns across 8 bases. V was clipped by 5 bases and J by 12 bases; unmatched bases: 17. CDR3 length: 15 residues. Germline V gene lookup returns CDR1 SGHTA and CDR2 FQGNSA. CDR3 region: CASSPRHWGQDESFF. The CDR3 nucleotides are TGTGCCAGCAGCCCTCGCCACTGGGGACAGGATGAGTCTTTCTTT. The full variable domain, completed using reference TRBV7-2 and TRBJ1-1, is GAGVSQSPSNKVTEKGKDVELRCDPISGHTALYWYRQSLGQGLEFLIYFQGNSAPDKSGLPSDRFSAERTGGSVSTLTIQRTQQEDSAVYLCASSPRHWGQDESFFGQGTRLTVV.

The chain joins TRBV6-2 or TRBV6-3 to TRBJ1-1; the D is unclear. Trimming took 1 base from V and 4 from J, leaving 7 bases between them. Per the germline V gene, CDR1 is MNHEY and CDR2 is SVGEGT. The CDR3 loop spans 13 amino acids. The CDR3 is CASSYYKTTEAFF. For the CDR3, the DNA is TGTGCCAGCAGTTACTACAAAACCACTGAAGCTTTCTTT.

V usage is TRBV10-3 and J usage is TRBJ1-2; 8 bases are a match to TRBD1. Trimming at V came to 2 bases and at J to 4 bases, leaving 9 bases not matched to a gene. Germline CDR1 ENHRY, CDR2 SYGVKD. This CDR3 is 16 amino acids long. The DNA for the CDR3 is TGTGCCATCAGTGAGACCGCAACGACAGGGGTCTATGGCTACACCTTC. Its translation: CAISETATTGVYGYTF.

This clonotype was observed many times. The V call is TRBV7-2, the J call TRBJ2-6; a possible D gene is TRBD2 (5 bases). The germline V and J ends were trimmed by 5 bases and 3 bases, with 8 bases remaining between them. The CDR3 sequence is 14 residues long. Germline V gene lookup returns CDR1 SGHTA and CDR2 FQGNSA. The CDR3 here is CASSRRGGANVLTF. CDR3 sequence (DNA): TGTGCCAGCAGCCGCCGGGGTGGGGCCAACGTCCTGACTTTC.

A few counts support this clonotype. The chain carries TRBV19 and TRBJ1-1, with TRBD1 matching over 8 bases. CDR3 size: 14 residues. The J segment lost 2 bases and the V segment lost 7 bases, leaving 6 bases of the junction unmatched. CDR1 and CDR2 from the germline V gene are LNHDA and SQIVND (reference sequence). This chain's CDR3 is CASTRTGPNTEAFF. The CDR3 nucleotides read TGTGCCAGTACCCGGACAGGGCCTAACACTGAAGCTTTCTTT. The whole variable domain, remainder taken from reference TRBV19 and TRBJ1-1, is DGGITQSPKYLFRKEGQNVTLSCEQNLNHDAMYWYRQDPGQGLRLIYYSQIVNDFQKGDIAEGYSVSREKKESFPLTVTSAQKNPTAFYLCASTRTGPNTEAFFGQGTRLTVV.

This clonotype was counted between two and nine times. This chain uses TRBV11-2 with TRBJ1-3; D not certain. Germline V gives CDR1 SGHAT, CDR2 FQNNGV. Trimming left V 0 bases short and J 0 bases short, with 6 bases between. The CDR3 has 15 residues. This CDR3 is CASSLEVHSGNTIYF. CDR3 DNA sequence: TGTGCCAGCAGCTTAGAGGTCCACTCTGGAAACACCATATATTTT.

This clonotype was found many times. The V call is TRBV7-2, the J call TRBJ2-7, with D possibly being TRBD2 (5 bases). The CDR3 has 16 residues. Germline V CDR1 and CDR2: SGHTA, FQGNSA. The germline V and J ends were trimmed by 2 bases and 5 bases, with 19 bases remaining between them. The CDR3 spells CASSLTSTVGSHEQYF. For the CDR3, the DNA is TGTGCCAGCAGCTTAACTTCAACCGTGGGGAGCCACGAGCAGTACTTC. Supplemented by reference TRBV7-2 and TRBJ2-7, the full variable domain reads GAGVSQSPSNKVTEKGKDVELRCDPISGHTALYWYRQSLGQGLEFLIYFQGNSAPDKSGLPSDRFSAERTGGSVSTLTIQRTQQEDSAVYLCASSLTSTVGSHEQYFGPGTRLTVT.